The 14 T cell receptor beta chains presented below share a single source sample, sequenced in a study of T and B cells in COVID-19 patients. Multiplex PCR with BIOMED2 TRB-A/B primer pools amplified TRB rearrangements. Via MiXCR, TCRdb re-called the multiplex PCR reads, giving one row per CDR3 protein. The sample lists 4,000 to 5,000 distinct CDR3 sequences, under 30% occurring once. Each TRB amplification used about 220-500 ng of genomic DNA from blood. Sequenced: blood. The receptors stem from a human donor with active COVID-19.

The table lists this clonotype with a few counts. CDR3 DNA: TGTGCCAGCAGTAAACAGGGCGATCAGCCCCAGCATTTT. It codes for CASSKQGDQPQHF. The chain combines TRBV6-2 or TRBV6-3 with TRBJ1-5, with D possibly TRBD1 on 6 matching bases. V was clipped by 5 bases and J by 5 bases, with 10 bases between them. The CDR3 length is 13 residues. The germline V gene has CDR1 MNHEY and CDR2 SVGEGT.

By its share, this clonotype is medium-sized. J is TRBJ1-5 and V is TRBV15, with 8 bases that match TRBD1. The CDR3 has 15 residues. V shed 0 bases, J shed 6 bases, and the junction held 4 bases outside the gene matches. Per germline, CDR1 LNHNV and CDR2 YYDKDF (reference sequence). CDR3 bases: TGTGCCACCAGCAGAGACAGGGGGCATAGTCAGCCCCAGCATTTT. As protein: CATSRDRGHSQPQHF.

By its share, this clonotype is medium-sized (0.01 to 0.1%). The chain carries TRBV12-3 or TRBV12-4 and TRBJ2-1; the match to TRBD2 covers 11 bases. The trim removed 5 bases at V and 8 bases at J, leaving 5 bases unmatched. CDR3 length: 14 residues. Here the CDR3 DNA reads TGTGCCAGCAGTCCGCCGGGACTAGCGGATGAGCAGTTCTTC. Amino acid sequence: CASSPPGLADEQFF.

This clonotype ranks as medium-sized. The CDR3 loop reads CASSYSWAGGNTEAFF. The CDR3 DNA reads as TGTGCCAGCAGTTACTCCTGGGCAGGGGGTAACACTGAAGCTTTCTTT. The chain employs TRBV6-5 and TRBJ1-1; 7 bases fit TRBD1. The length of the CDR3 is 16 residues. CDR1 and CDR2 (germline): MNHEY, SVGAGI. V lost 0 bases and J lost 2; bases outside the gene matches: 6.

The J gene is TRBJ2-5, the V gene TRBV4-3; D possibly corresponds to TRBD1 (5 bases). This CDR3 region has 15 residues. The V and J ends lost 1 base and 5 bases respectively, with 14 bases between them. Germline CDR1 reads LGHNA; CDR2 reads YSLEER. In DNA, the CDR3 is TGCGCCAGCAGCCAAGTTGGGGCAATAAGGGAGACCCAGTACTTC. Translated, it gives CASSQVGAIRETQYF.

This clonotype is medium-sized by share. This chain links TRBV6-6 with TRBJ2-5; no clear D. Trimming removed 6 bases at V and 2 bases at J, with 10 bases between. The CDR3 runs to 13 residues. CDR1 is MNHNY and CDR2 is SVGAGI in the germline V gene (reference sequence). CDR3 coding DNA: TGTGCCAGCAGCCACATCCATCAAGAGACCCAGTACTTC. This sequence encodes CASSHIHQETQYF.

With respect to this clonotype: The junction departs from the called germline gene at one end, perhaps through a read error. The V call is TRBV24-1, the J call TRBJ2-1; 8 positions match TRBD1. Per germline, CDR1 KGHDR and CDR2 SFDVKD. The CDR3 totals 16 residues. This CDR3 is CASSETGTGSYNEQFF. The CDR3 bases are TGTGCCAGCAGTGAAACCGGGACAGGCTCCTACAATGAGCAGTTCTTC.

This sequence joins TRBV10-2 and TRBJ2-7; 8 nucleotides agree with TRBD1. Germline-derived CDR1 and CDR2 are WSHSY and SAAADI. The CDR3 has 14 residues. The J segment lost 3 bases and the V segment lost 9 bases, leaving 10 bases of the junction unmatched. The CDR3 sequence: CASKRGTGDYEQYF. The DNA for the CDR3 is TGCGCCAGTAAGCGCGGGACAGGCGACTACGAGCAGTACTTC.

By its share, this clonotype is medium-sized. The rearrangement joins TRBV11-1 to TRBJ2-2; 8 positions match TRBD2. J was trimmed by 8 bases and V by 3 bases; bases with no gene match: 2. The CDR3 runs 13 residues. Per germline, CDR1 SGHAT and CDR2 FQDESV (reference sequence). The CDR3 spells CASSFSGTGELFF. Here the CDR3 DNA reads TGTGCCAGCAGCTTTAGCGGGACTGGGGAGCTGTTTTTT. The full variable domain, rest sourced from reference TRBV11-1 and TRBJ2-2, is EAEVAQSPRYKITEKSQAVAFWCDPISGHATLYWYRQILGQGPELLVQFQDESVVDDSQLPKDRFSAERLKGVDSTLKIQPAELGDSAMYLCASSFSGTGELFFGEGSRLTVL.

This clonotype is medium-sized in the sample. The chain combines TRBV12-3 or TRBV12-4 with TRBJ1-1, with D uncertain. The V gene lost 6 bases and the J gene lost 5 bases, with 16 bases spanning the gap. The CDR3 is 14 amino acids. CDR3: CASSADGPTTEAFF. The CDR3 region has the DNA TGTGCCAGCAGCGCAGACGGCCCCACTACTGAAGCTTTCTTT.

The chain links TRBV27 to TRBJ1-1, with D tentatively TRBD1 (5 bases). The CDR3 loop spans 13 amino acids. CDR1 and CDR2 from the germline V gene are MNHEY and SMNVEV (reference sequence). The V end lost 9 bases, the J end lost 4 bases, and 15 bases lay between the germline ends. The CDR3 spells CASLSGTSTEAFF. CDR3 nucleotide sequence: TGTGCCAGTTTATCGGGGACTAGCACTGAAGCTTTCTTT.

In its sample, this clonotype is large. The chain carries TRBV29-1 and TRBJ2-7, with TRBD1 identical over 9 bases. The CDR3 runs to 13 residues. Per germline, CDR1 SQVTM and CDR2 ANQGSEA. V trimming: 2 bases; J trimming: 5 bases; junction bases outside the gene matches: 4. CDR3 loop: CSVETDRGNEQYF. The DNA of the CDR3 is TGCAGCGTTGAAACCGACAGGGGGAACGAGCAGTACTTC.

Details on this clonotype: This may be a read error, as it is one base from a much larger clone. The chain employs TRBV15 and TRBJ2-4; D is ambiguous. The CDR3 spans 14 residues. CDR1 is LNHNV, CDR2 YYDKDF, per germline (reference sequence). Written as DNA, the CDR3 is TGTGTCACCAGCAGAGAAGAACGGGTCGGCATTCAGTACTTC. It translates to CVTSREERVGIQYF.

This clonotype is termed medium-sized. The gene calls are TRBV5-4 and TRBJ2-1, with unresolved D. The CDR3 spans 16 residues. Looked up from germline, CDR1 is SGHNT and CDR2 is YYREEE (reference sequence). Trimming pared 0 bases from V and 6 bases from J, leaving 16 bases between. CDR3 amino acids: CASSLDRAILVNEQFF. DNA for the CDR3: TGTGCCAGCAGCTTGGATAGGGCTATTTTGGTCAATGAGCAGTTCTTC.